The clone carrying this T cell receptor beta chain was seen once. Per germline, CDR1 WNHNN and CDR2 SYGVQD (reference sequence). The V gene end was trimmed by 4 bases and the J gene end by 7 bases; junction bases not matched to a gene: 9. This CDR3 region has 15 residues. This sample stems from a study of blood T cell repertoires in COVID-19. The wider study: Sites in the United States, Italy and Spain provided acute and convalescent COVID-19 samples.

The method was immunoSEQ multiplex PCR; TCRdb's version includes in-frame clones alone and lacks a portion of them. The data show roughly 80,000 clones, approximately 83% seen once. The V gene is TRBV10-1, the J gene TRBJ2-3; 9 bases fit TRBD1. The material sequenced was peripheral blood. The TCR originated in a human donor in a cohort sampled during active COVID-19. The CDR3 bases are TGCGCCAGCAGTGGCGGACAGGGGTACCAGTATACGCAGTATTTT. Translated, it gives CASSGGQGYQYTQYF.